This passage covers 2 T cell receptor beta chains from one sample sequenced in a study of graft-versus-host responses after intestinal transplantation (dated by TCRdb to 2020 to 2022). In the paper's terms, the time point label means: cells obtained before transplantation from donor or recipient. Preparation of the library involved the immunoSEQ multiplex PCR assay. TCRdb's version of the immuneACCESS table is confined to in-frame rearrangements and falls short of the full clone set. An unresolved V gene accounts for under half of the shortfall where checked; the remainder is of unknown origin. Within this sample are about 59,000 clones, with approximately 94% of them counted one time only. Roughly 0.4% of the sample comes from the top ten. These receptors' antigens are unknown. Sequencing was performed on unstimulated CD4+ T cells sorted from spleen or lymph node cells, taken before transplant. These receptors all come from a human donor who was the organ donor for an intestinal transplant.

This chain uses TRBV2 with TRBJ1-2; 8 bases agree with TRBD1. Losses at the gene ends were 6 bases for V and 4 bases for J; bases not matched to a gene: 7. Germline CDR1 is SNHLY and CDR2 is FYNNEI. There are 14 residues in the CDR3. In DNA, the CDR3 is TGTGCCAGCAGCCGGACAGGGAGCAGCTATGGCTACACCTTC. Amino acid sequence: CASSRTGSSYGYTF. The variable domain in full, completed from reference TRBV2 and TRBJ1-2, reads EPEVTQTPSHQVTQMGQEVILRCVPISNHLYFYWYRQILGQKVEFLVSFYNNEISEKSEIFDDQFSVERPDGSNFTLKIRSTKLEDSAMYFCASSRTGSSYGYTFGSGTRLTVV.

The J gene is TRBJ1-3, the V gene TRBV5-1; D unclear. CDR3 size: 11 residues. The V end lost 4 bases, the J end lost 3 bases, and 2 bases lay between the germline ends. The germline CDR1 and CDR2 sequences are SGHRS and YFSETQ. This chain's CDR3 is CASSDGNTIYF. The CDR3 DNA follows: TGCGCCAGCAGCGATGGAAACACCATATATTTT.